The entry that follows covers one T cell receptor (beta chain) sequence. The antigen is undetermined. The data derive from a study of shared clonotypes between healthy human individuals. The method was immunoSEQ multiplex PCR; TCRdb's version includes in-frame clones alone and lacks a portion of them. The sample lists around 2.1 million clones, almost 96% occurring once. All donors qualified as healthy HIV-negative adults and had experienced no recent acute infections or vaccinations. Findings of the study overall: An anticipated effect of sequencing depth on clonotype sharing among donors was recognized. A reduction in generation probabilities was seen for non-shared clonotypes relative to those shared by all four donors.

Germline V lookup: CDR1 KGHSH, CDR2 LQKENI. Germline trimming cut 3 bases from V and 4 bases from J; bases unmatched to any gene: 7. The CDR3 contains 16 residues. The gene calls are TRBV18 and TRBJ2-1, with TRBD1 matching over 9 bases. This receptor was taken from a man between 18 and 29 years old in good health. Specimen: naive CD4+ T cells sorted from blood. Noted subset: CD45RA+ positively selected. CDR3 region: CASSPALQGAYNEQFF. CDR3 bases: TGTGCCAGCTCACCCGCATTACAGGGGGCTTACAATGAGCAGTTCTTC.